Below, 19 T cell receptor beta chains from the same sample are listed, as sequenced in a study of blood T cell repertoires in COVID-19. Sequencing was performed with immunoSEQ multiplex PCR; in TCRdb, only in-frame clones are kept and a portion is missing. This sample has about 220,000 clones, with around 87% found just once. Specimen: PBMCs or T cells enriched from blood (not recorded which). These TCRs come from a man under 40 who had been exposed to COVID-19.

This clone has only a few counts. The chain has TRBV27 and TRBJ2-5; 9 bases are a match to TRBD1. Per the germline V gene, CDR1 is MNHEY and CDR2 is SMNVEV (reference sequence). The CDR3 extends over 14 amino acids. Trimming removed 5 bases from V and 4 bases from J; junction bases left unmatched: 5. CDR3 in DNA: TGTGCCAGCAGTGTAGACAGGGGGATAGAGACCCAGTACTTC. Translation: CASSVDRGIETQYF.

V and J are TRBV29-1 and TRBJ1-5, with 9 bases aligning to TRBD1. Germline lookup yields CDR1 SQVTM and CDR2 ANQGSEA. Germline trimming cut 7 bases from V and 0 bases from J; bases unmatched to any gene: 4. This CDR3 has 14 residues. The CDR3 nucleotides read TGCAGCGCCTGGACAGGGGATAGCAATCAGCCCCAGCATTTT. Translation: CSAWTGDSNQPQHF.

This chain links TRBV6-5 with TRBJ2-7, with a weak D call TRBD1 (5 bases). There are 12 residues in the CDR3. The V gene lost 3 bases and the J gene lost 5 bases, with 8 bases spanning the gap. Germline CDR1 reads MNHEY; CDR2 reads SVGAGI. The CDR3 DNA is TGTGCCAGCAGTTATCAAGGGGACGAGCAGTACTTC. Its protein is CASSYQGDEQYF.

The rearrangement uses TRBV5-1 and TRBJ2-7, with TRBD2 identical over 7 bases. Trimming removed 0 bases from V and 7 bases from J; junction bases left unmatched: 10. This CDR3 is 15 amino acids long. CDR1 is SGHRS and CDR2 is YFSETQ in the germline V gene. In DNA form, the CDR3 reads TGCGCCAGCAGCTTGGAGGCTAGCGGCGAGAGGGAGCAGTACTTC. It specifies CASSLEASGEREQYF.

The chain links TRBV11-2 to TRBJ2-3; 7 nucleotides agree with TRBD1. V shed 5 bases and J 3 bases; nucleotides not matched to a gene: 11. The CDR3 sequence is 16 residues long. The germline CDR1 and CDR2 sequences are SGHAT and FQNNGV. The CDR3 nucleotides read TGTGCCAGCAGCCCGCACGACAGGGTAGGGACAGATACGCAGTATTTT. Protein product: CASSPHDRVGTDTQYF.

The V gene is TRBV7-9, the J gene TRBJ2-2; no definite D call. The V gene's germline CDR1 is SEHNR and CDR2 FQNEAQ (reference sequence). V was cut by 8 bases and J by 2 bases, with 15 bases left in between. This CDR3 spans 15 amino acids. CDR3 nucleotides: TGTGCCAGCCCAATGGCGCGCGGAAACACCGGGGAGCTGTTTTTT. Translation gives CASPMARGNTGELFF. The whole variable domain, filled in from reference TRBV7-9 and TRBJ2-2, reads DTGVSQNPRHKITKRGQNVTFRCDPISEHNRLYWYRQTLGQGPEFLTYFQNEAQLEKSRLLSDRFSAERPKGSFSTLEIQRTEQGDSAMYLCASPMARGNTGELFFGEGSRLTVL.

This clone was counted between two and nine times. The CDR3: CASSQTSGPLSETQYF. For the CDR3, the DNA is TGTGCCAGCAGCCAGACTAGCGGGCCCCTTTCGGAGACCCAGTACTTC. This chain joins TRBV3-1 (or the pseudogene TRBV3-2) and TRBJ2-5; TRBD2 matches at 10 bases. This CDR3 spans 16 amino acids. V lost 3 bases, J lost 5 bases, and 9 bases stayed unmatched. Looked up from germline, CDR1 is LGHDT and CDR2 is YNNKEL (reference sequence).

J is TRBJ1-2 and V is TRBV18, with D unclear. The V gene's germline CDR1 is KGHSH and CDR2 LQKENI. This CDR3 region has 15 residues. V shed 4 bases and J shed 9 bases, with 21 bases lying between them. The CDR3 region has the DNA TGTGCCAGCTCACTGCGGCACCGTGAAGGTGCTCGCTACACCTTC. It encodes CASSLRHREGARYTF.

The chain combines TRBV5-4 with TRBJ2-5, with D perhaps matching TRBD1 (5 bases). This CDR3 region has 13 residues. The V and J ends lost 2 bases and 5 bases respectively, with 10 bases between them. Germline V gives CDR1 SGHNT, CDR2 YYREEE (reference sequence). The CDR3 DNA reads as TGTGCCAGCAGCTTAGGAAACAGGGAGACCCAGTACTTC. Translating gives CASSLGNRETQYF.

This clone was picked up one time. This CDR3 is CASSPIPSGGGTDTQYF. DNA for the CDR3: TGCGCCAGCAGTCCCATTCCTAGCGGGGGGGGCACAGATACGCAGTATTTT. V and J are TRBV5-1 and TRBJ2-3, with 12 bases aligning to TRBD2. With 5 bases clipped from V and 1 base from J, the junction kept 8 bases outside the gene matches. CDR3 length: 17 amino acids. From germline, CDR1 is SGHRS and CDR2 YFSETQ.

This chain connects TRBV7-2 to TRBJ2-7; the D gene is possibly TRBD2 (6 bases). Germline-derived CDR1 and CDR2 are SGHTA and FQGNSA. The CDR3 covers 15 residues. Trimming left V 1 base short and J 7 bases short, with 17 bases between. The CDR3 sequence is CASSLVTGGAGEQYF. CDR3 in DNA: TGTGCCAGCAGCTTAGTGACTGGAGGGGCAGGGGAGCAGTACTTC.

The chain couples TRBV7-2 to TRBJ1-1; TRBD1 might be the D (5 bases). The CDR3 covers 15 residues. Per germline, CDR1 SGHTA and CDR2 FQGNSA. Trimming pared 3 bases from V and 3 bases from J, leaving 14 bases between. Here the CDR3 DNA reads TGTGCCAGCAGCTTTTCCTCCCGCAGGGACACTGAAGCTTTCTTT. This codes for CASSFSSRRDTEAFF.

The J gene is TRBJ2-5, the V gene TRBV3-1 (or the pseudogene TRBV3-2); D perhaps matches TRBD2 (6 bases). Germline V gene lookup returns CDR1 LGHDT and CDR2 YNNKEL (reference sequence). V lost 0 bases and J lost 4, with 12 bases in between. This CDR3 has 15 residues. CDR3 nucleotides: TGTGCCAGCAGCCAAGATTTAAGGAGGGGAGAGACCCAGTACTTC. This encodes CASSQDLRRGETQYF.

This chain uses TRBV7-3 with TRBJ2-3, with a possible D match to TRBD1 (5 bases). Germline V gene lookup returns CDR1 SGHTA and CDR2 FQGTGA. The V end was cut by 0 bases, the J end by 4 bases, with 11 bases between. This CDR3 is 15 amino acids long. The CDR3 DNA is TGTGCCAGCAGCTTAACAATGGCAGGGTCAGATACGCAGTATTTT. Its protein is CASSLTMAGSDTQYF.

The chain carries TRBV6-5 and TRBJ2-2, with no clear D. V shed 9 bases and J shed 2 bases, with 13 bases lying between them. Germline CDR1 and CDR2: MNHEY and SVGAGI. The CDR3 extends over 14 amino acids. The CDR3 bases are TGTGCCAGTCGTATCACCAGAAACACCGGGGAGCTGTTTTTT. Its translation: CASRITRNTGELFF.

As to this clone: The same CDR3 is also encoded by other DNA sequences in this sample. This sequence joins TRBV11-2 and TRBJ2-3, with D hard to call. This CDR3 contains 13 residues. Trimming took off 1 base at V and 3 bases at J, with 5 bases between the two ends. Germline CDR1 reads SGHAT; CDR2 reads FQNNGV. The CDR3 reads CASSLGRTDTQYF. CDR3 coding DNA: TGTGCCAGCAGCTTAGGCAGAACAGATACGCAGTATTTT.

The rearrangement uses TRBV18 and TRBJ2-7, with a weak D call TRBD1 (6 bases). The CDR3 has 13 residues. Trimming removed 3 bases at V and 4 bases at J, with 10 bases between. Germline-derived CDR1 and CDR2 are KGHSH and LQKENI. The DNA of the CDR3 is TGTGCCAGCTCACCGGGGGCAGCGTACGAGCAGTACTTC. Its protein product is CASSPGAAYEQYF.

This chain uses TRBV5-1 with TRBJ1-1, with D perhaps TRBD1 (5 bases). V shed 1 base and J shed 1 base, with 17 bases lying between them. The germline V gene has CDR1 SGHRS and CDR2 YFSETQ. CDR3 size: 17 residues. The CDR3 bases are TGCGCCAGCAGCTTGATGTCTCCGACAGCCACGAACACTGAAGCTTTCTTT. Protein product: CASSLMSPTATNTEAFF.

The gene calls are TRBV6-7 and TRBJ2-5; 8 nucleotides agree with TRBD2. TRBV6-7 counts as an open reading frame of uncertain function. This CDR3 has 17 amino acids. V lost 0 bases, J lost 3 bases, and 9 bases stayed unmatched. The CDR3 reads CASSYSRQAGAKETQYF. The CDR3 DNA reads as TGTGCCAGCAGTTACTCTCGCCAAGCGGGGGCTAAAGAGACCCAGTACTTC.